These T cell receptor beta chains were read from a single sample in a study of cytomegalovirus exposure and HLA in healthy donors. The protocol was immunoSEQ multiplex PCR, while the TCRdb copy is restricted to in-frame clones and leaves out a portion. The sample includes 95,000 to 150,000 clones, around 80% of them seen just once. Sequencing was performed on PBMCs. The receptors here all came from a female donor in good health and CMV-seropositive. The CDR3 runs from the conserved cysteine through the conserved F or W. Fields, in order: clone size, D gene, J gene, V gene, CDR3 protein, CDR3 DNA. The D gene is left open where the match is weak. Size values are once, few and many counts, or a class for expanded clones, and some rows have none.

few | TRBD1 | TRBJ2-1 | TRBV5-1 | CASSLTGGAYNEQFF | TGCGCCAGCAGCTTGACAGGGGGCGCCTACAATGAGCAGTTCTTC
few | NA | TRBJ1-3 | TRBV18 | CASSPSGGFLREIYF | TGTGCCAGCTCACCATCAGGAGGGTTCCTTAGAGAGATATATTTT
once | NA | TRBJ1-6 | TRBV9 | CASSGSIGRGGSPLHF | TGTGCCAGCAGCGGATCCATCGGCAGGGGTGGTTCACCCCTCCACTTT
NA | NA | TRBJ1-5 | TRBV5-6 | CASSLGGGTPQHF | TGTGCCAGCAGCTTGGGGGGGGGAACGCCCCAGCATTTT
NA | TRBD1 | TRBJ1-2 | TRBV6-5 | CASSDGQGYGYTF | TGTGCCAGCAGTGATGGACAGGGGTATGGCTACACCTTC
NA | NA | TRBJ2-1 | TRBV7-9 | CASSLDRAYNEQFF | TGTGCCAGCAGCTTAGACAGGGCATACAATGAGCAGTTCTTC
NA | TRBD2 | TRBJ2-3 | TRBV10-3 | CAISDEAGANTDTQYF | TGTGCCATCAGTGACGAAGCGGGGGCCAACACAGATACGCAGTATTTT
NA | NA | TRBJ2-5 | TRBV28 | CASSHGGAQAETQYF | TGTGCCAGCAGTCATGGCGGGGCCCAGGCAGAGACCCAGTACTTC
NA | TRBD2 | TRBJ2-2 | TRBV19 | CASSIPLAGYRGELFF | TGTGCCAGTAGTATCCCCCTAGCGGGGTACCGCGGGGAGCTGTTTTTT
NA | NA | TRBJ2-1 | TRBV6-5 | CASRLAWSSYNEQFF | TGTGCCAGCAGACTAGCATGGTCCTCCTACAATGAGCAGTTCTTC
few | NA | TRBJ1-4 | TRBV2 | CASSGLGGTNEKLFF | TGTGCCAGCAGCGGCCTCGGAGGAACTAATGAAAAACTGTTTTTT
NA | TRBD2 | TRBJ2-5 | TRBV5-4 | CASSLESGGGETQYF | TGTGCCAGCAGCTTGGAAAGCGGGGGGGGCGAGACCCAGTACTTC
once | NA | TRBJ1-1 | TRBV2 | CASSDPDTEAFF | TGTGCCAGCAGTGACCCGGACACTGAAGCTTTCTTT
few | NA | TRBJ2-6 | TRBV7-8 | CASSLISSGANVLTF | TGTGCCAGCAGCCTAATTTCTTCTGGGGCCAACGTCCTGACTTTC
few | NA | TRBJ1-2 | TRBV6-6 | CASSPTVPGYTF | TGTGCCAGCAGTCCCACGGTGCCCGGCTACACCTTC
once | NA | TRBJ2-7 | TRBV28 | CASSLYQDIGEQYF | TGTGCCAGCAGTTTATATCAGGACATCGGCGAGCAGTACTTC
once | TRBD1 | TRBJ2-5 | TRBV7-6 | CASSLAGQGMTQYF | TGTGCCAGCAGCTTAGCGGGACAGGGGATGACCCAGTACTTC
once | TRBD1 | TRBJ1-1 | TRBV30 | CAWRSQRQGTSFF | TGTGCCTGGAGGTCACAGAGACAGGGTACATCTTTCTTT
NA | NA | TRBJ2-2 | TRBV7-9 | CASSLQTGELFF | TGTGCCAGCAGCTTACAAACCGGGGAGCTGTTTTTT
few | TRBD1 | TRBJ1-2 | TRBV2 | CASSRTGYYGYTF | TGTGCCAGTTCCAGGACAGGCTACTATGGCTACACCTTC
NA | TRBD1 | TRBJ2-1 | TRBV27 | CASTSQGAIGDEQFF | TGTGCCAGCACCTCACAGGGGGCGATCGGTGATGAGCAGTTCTTC
NA | TRBD1 | TRBJ2-4 | TRBV18 | CASSPMVTGADIQYF | TGTGCCAGCTCACCTATGGTCACAGGGGCGGACATTCAGTACTTC
NA | TRBD1 | TRBJ1-2 | TRBV5-1 | CASSRGQGGNYGYTF | TGCGCCAGCAGCCGAGGACAGGGAGGTAACTATGGCTACACCTTC
NA | NA | TRBJ1-6 | TRBV28 | CAIKGQQHGLPLHF | TGTGCCATAAAAGGACAGCAACACGGTTTGCCCCTCCACTTT
NA | NA | TRBJ1-5 | TRBV6-5 | CASSSTASGQPQHF | TGTGCCAGCAGTTCGACGGCATCAGGACAGCCCCAGCATTTT
once | TRBD1 | TRBJ1-2 | TRBV11-2 | CASSLDGTGGWTNYGYTF | TGTGCCAGCAGCTTAGATGGGACAGGGGGCTGGACTAACTATGGCTACACCTTC
NA | TRBD1 | TRBJ2-2 | TRBV6-4 | CASSETGAGELFF | TGTGCCAGCAGTGAGACAGGGGCCGGGGAGCTGTTTTTT
NA | TRBD2 | TRBJ2-7 | TRBV7-3 | CASSLTSGAYEQYF | TGTGCCAGCAGCTTAACAAGCGGGGCCTACGAGCAGTACTTC
NA | NA | TRBJ2-6 | TRBV9 | CASSDSTGANVLTF | TGTGCCAGCAGCGACAGTACTGGGGCCAACGTCCTGACTTTC
NA | TRBD2 | TRBJ2-1 | TRBV14 | CASSQTSGAYNEQFF | TGTGCCAGCAGCCAGACTAGCGGAGCATACAATGAGCAGTTCTTC
NA | NA | TRBJ2-4 | TRBV5-6 | CASSRGGAKNIQYF | TGTGCCAGCAGCCGTGGGGGCGCCAAAAACATTCAGTACTTC
few | NA | TRBJ2-7 | TRBV18 | CASSQQQADGEQYF | TGTGCCAGCTCACAACAGCAAGCCGACGGCGAGCAGTACTTC
NA | TRBD1 | TRBJ1-1 | TRBV28 | CATLRQGNTEAFF | TGTGCCACACTAAGACAGGGGAACACTGAAGCTTTCTTT
once | NA | TRBJ1-5 | TRBV18 | CASSADSNQPQHF | TGTGCCAGCTCAGCAGATAGCAATCAGCCCCAGCATTTT
NA | TRBD1 | TRBJ1-1 | TRBV7-3 | CASSPDRTNTEAFF | TGTGCCAGCAGCCCGGACAGGACGAACACTGAAGCTTTCTTT
NA | NA | TRBJ1-2 | TRBV6-1 | CASSHTYGYTF | TGTGCCAGCAGCCACACCTATGGCTACACCTTC
NA | NA | TRBJ1-1 | TRBV2 | CASRETSLDTEAFF | TGTGCCAGCAGGGAGACCTCCTTGGACACTGAAGCTTTCTTT
once | TRBD1 | TRBJ2-3 | TRBV29-1 | CSVGRDRGTDTQYF | TGCAGCGTTGGCCGGGACAGGGGGACAGATACGCAGTATTTT
NA | TRBD1 | TRBJ2-1 | TRBV27 | CASSYRGSYNEQFF | TGTGCCAGCAGTTACAGGGGATCCTACAATGAGCAGTTCTTC